Shown below are 17 T cell receptor beta chains from a single sample sequenced in a study of blood T cell repertoires in COVID-19. Repertoires were generated with immunoSEQ multiplex PCR, while TCRdb's copy carries only in-frame clones and drops some. The sample lists around 130,000 clones, 75% to 80% occurring once. The source material was peripheral blood. Every receptor here comes from a human donor in a cohort sampled during active COVID-19.

The chain links TRBV25-1 to TRBJ2-6; D is unclear. Trimming removed 2 bases at V and 0 bases at J, with 14 bases between. Germline CDR1 is MGHDK and CDR2 is SYGVNS. There are 18 residues in the CDR3. CDR3 protein: CASSEEHHAFSGANVLTF. The CDR3 DNA sequence: TGTGCCAGCAGTGAAGAGCACCACGCCTTCTCTGGGGCCAACGTCCTGACTTTC.

This chain joins TRBV5-1 and TRBJ1-3; no clear D gene. Germline CDR1 is SGHRS and CDR2 is YFSETQ. This CDR3 has 14 residues. Trimming pared 0 bases from V and 4 bases from J, leaving 8 bases between. The CDR3, as DNA: TGCGCCAGCAGCTTGGGCGTCTCGGGAAACACCATATATTTT. This sequence encodes CASSLGVSGNTIYF.

This clone was counted once. The chain is built from TRBV5-6 and TRBJ2-7, with 8 bases lining up with TRBD2. Unmatched junction bases numbered 6, after V lost 4 bases and J lost 0 bases. Germline CDR1 reads SGHDT; CDR2 reads YYEEEE. The CDR3 totals 15 residues. CDR3 in amino acids: CASSDAGGLSYEQYF. The DNA of the CDR3 is TGTGCCAGCAGCGACGCGGGGGGCCTCTCCTACGAGCAGTACTTC.

The chain's CDR3 is CASTTVGTDYNEQFF. The CDR3 DNA sequence: TGTGCCAGCACCACGGTCGGGACAGACTACAATGAGCAGTTCTTC. The chain recombines TRBV5-6 with TRBJ2-1; TRBD1 agrees at 7 bases. This CDR3 contains 15 residues. Germline V gene data show CDR1 as SGHDT and CDR2 as YYEEEE. V lost 6 bases, J lost 3 bases, and 9 bases stayed unmatched.

Concerning this clone itself: This same CDR3 is encoded by further DNA sequences in the sample. This chain links TRBV9 with TRBJ2-1; TRBD2 agrees at 14 bases. The V gene end was trimmed by 3 bases and the J gene end by 4 bases; junction bases not matched to a gene: 3. The CDR3 spans 16 residues. Per the germline V gene, CDR1 is SGDLS and CDR2 is YYNGEE. CDR3 DNA sequence: TGTGCCAGCAGCGGACTAGCGGGAGGGACTTACAATGAGCAGTTCTTC. Protein product: CASSGLAGGTYNEQFF.

The gene calls are TRBV27 and TRBJ2-7; 9 bases match TRBD1. This CDR3 has 15 residues. CDR1 and CDR2 from the germline V gene are MNHEY and SMNVEV (reference sequence). The J segment lost 5 bases and the V segment lost 2 bases, leaving 7 bases of the junction unmatched. The CDR3 nucleotides read TGTGCCAGCAGTTTAACAGGGAGGGACAGGGACGAGCAGTACTTC. It encodes CASSLTGRDRDEQYF.

The CDR3 sequence: CASSPLGGGPLGEQYF. The CDR3 DNA follows: TGTGCCAGCAGCCCGTTGGGCGGGGGGCCTTTAGGCGAGCAGTACTTC. The rearrangement uses TRBV5-4 and TRBJ2-7, with 8 bases identical to TRBD2. Germline-derived CDR1 and CDR2 are SGHNT and YYREEE (reference sequence). The length of the CDR3 is 16 residues. J lost 6 bases, V lost 4 bases, and 15 bases had no gene match.

The V gene is TRBV20-1, the J gene TRBJ2-7; the match to TRBD2 covers 14 bases. This CDR3 comprises 14 residues. The trim removed 3 bases at V and 6 bases at J, leaving 4 bases unmatched. The V gene's germline CDR1 is DFQATT and CDR2 SNEGSKA (reference sequence). The CDR3 reads CSASRTSGGTEQYF. CDR3 DNA sequence: TGCAGTGCTAGTCGGACTAGCGGGGGGACCGAGCAGTACTTC.

This sequence joins TRBV18 and TRBJ2-7, with a tentative D call TRBD2 (5 bases). Trimming left V 3 bases short and J 0 bases short, with 9 bases between. Germline V gene lookup returns CDR1 KGHSH and CDR2 LQKENI. This CDR3 region has 14 residues. The chain's CDR3 is CASSPGELSYEQYF. The CDR3 DNA reads TGTGCCAGCTCACCCGGGGAACTCTCCTACGAGCAGTACTTC.

CDR3 amino acids: CASSEWGQNTEAFF. The CDR3 bases are TGTGCCAGCAGTGAATGGGGACAGAACACTGAAGCTTTCTTT. This sequence joins TRBV6-1 and TRBJ1-1; D might be TRBD1 (6 bases). Germline CDR1 reads MNHNS; CDR2 reads SASEGT. Trimming pared 2 bases from V and 1 base from J, leaving 8 bases between. The CDR3 covers 14 residues.

This chain uses TRBV7-9 with TRBJ1-5, with 8 bases matching TRBD1. The junction had 8 bases not matched to a gene; V was cut back by 1 base and J by 6 bases. The CDR3 contains 16 residues. Germline-derived CDR1 and CDR2 are SEHNR and FQNEAQ (reference sequence). The CDR3 coding sequence is TGTGCCAGCAGCTTAGTAACAGGGGGTGTGAGTCAGCCCCAGCATTTT. As protein: CASSLVTGGVSQPQHF. The entire variable domain, with the rest obtained from reference TRBV7-9 and TRBJ1-5, is as follows: DTGVSQNPRHKITKRGQNVTFRCDPISEHNRLYWYRQTLGQGPEFLTYFQNEAQLEKSRLLSDRFSAERPKGSFSTLEIQRTEQGDSAMYLCASSLVTGGVSQPQHFGDGTRLSIL.

The genes are TRBV2 and TRBJ2-7; the D gene is possibly TRBD1 (8 bases). CDR1 and CDR2 (germline): SNHLY, FYNNEI. V was cut by 9 bases and J by 2 bases, with 14 bases left in between. The CDR3 totals 13 residues. CDR3 sequence: CARGGDRPYEQYF. In DNA form, the CDR3 reads TGTGCCAGGGGGGGGGACAGGCCCTACGAGCAGTACTTC. Based on the CDR3 plus reference TRBV2 and TRBJ2-7, the full variable domain is EPEVTQTPSHQVTQMGQEVILRCVPISNHLYFYWYRQILGQKVEFLVSFYNNEISEKSEIFDDQFSVERPDGSNFTLKIRSTKLEDSAMYFCARGGDRPYEQYFGPGTRLTVT.

The count of this clone is one. The V call is TRBV10-1, the J call TRBJ2-7, with 7 bases identical to TRBD1. With 5 bases clipped from V and 2 bases from J, the junction kept 3 bases outside the gene matches. Germline V gene lookup returns CDR1 WNHNN and CDR2 SYGVQD (reference sequence). This CDR3 has 13 amino acids. Here the CDR3 reads CASSRDRAYEQYF. The DNA for the CDR3 is TGCGCCAGCAGTCGGGACAGAGCCTACGAGCAGTACTTC.

This sequence joins TRBV4-2 and TRBJ2-2, with 7 bases fitting TRBD1. The V and J ends lost 3 bases and 0 bases, in that order; junction bases with no gene match: 7. CDR1 and CDR2 (germline): LGHNA, YNFKEQ. There are 17 residues in the CDR3. DNA for the CDR3: TGTGCCAGCAGCCACCCTTTTGACAGGGCGAACACCGGGGAGCTGTTTTTT. This encodes CASSHPFDRANTGELFF.

The V gene is TRBV3-1 (or the pseudogene TRBV3-2), the J gene TRBJ1-2; the match to TRBD1 covers 9 bases. The CDR3 consists of 18 residues. Losses at the gene ends were 4 bases for V and 8 bases for J; bases not matched to a gene: 20. CDR1 and CDR2 from the germline V gene are LGHDT and YNNKEL (reference sequence). The CDR3 reads CASSPQSGQGTVLGGYTF. CDR3 in DNA: TGTGCCAGCAGCCCTCAATCAGGACAGGGGACGGTATTGGGGGGCTACACCTTC.

This chain links TRBV20-1 with TRBJ2-1; D remains ambiguous. There are 11 residues in the CDR3. The germline V gene encodes CDR1 DFQATT and CDR2 SNEGSKA (reference sequence). Trimming removed 7 bases from V and 7 bases from J, with 11 bases in between. The CDR3 is CSVPYGNEQFF. The CDR3, as DNA: TGCAGTGTCCCCTACGGGAATGAGCAGTTCTTC.

The chain uses TRBV4-1 and TRBJ2-7, with 9 bases identical to TRBD2. There are 16 residues in the CDR3. V was clipped by 4 bases and J by 7 bases; unmatched bases: 14. From germline, CDR1 is MGHRA and CDR2 YSYEKL. DNA of the CDR3: TGCGCCAGCAGCCTCGGACGGGGCGGGAGGGCCTGGGAGCAGTACTTC. As protein: CASSLGRGGRAWEQYF.